This T cell receptor beta chain is drawn from a study of shared clonotypes between healthy human individuals. Some clones are missing from TCRdb's copy, which holds only in-frame ones; the method was immunoSEQ multiplex PCR. The data show about 2.4 million clones, roughly nine tenths seen once. This CDR3 comprises 14 residues. Germline V gives CDR1 SGHRS, CDR2 YFSETQ. V lost 6 bases to trimming and J lost 4 bases, with 16 bases between them. The rearrangement links TRBV5-1 to TRBJ1-2, with a tentative D call TRBD1 (6 bases). The specimen sequenced was naive CD4+ T cells sorted from blood. Subset in this sample: CD45RA+ positively selected. The clonotype comes from a man between 18 and 35 years old in good health. The CDR3 DNA reads TGCGCCAGCAAACCTCGGACAGTAGGCTATGGCTACACCTTC. As protein: CASKPRTVGYGYTF.